These T cell receptor beta chains were read from a single sample in a study of blood T cell repertoires in COVID-19. The data were produced by immunoSEQ multiplex PCR, yet TCRdb's version contains in-frame clones alone and is incomplete. Altogether about 140,000 clones are present, 85% to 90% being singletons, with the ten largest covering approximately 1.5%. Sequenced input: peripheral blood. These receptor sequences come from a woman aged 55-69 years with acute or convalescent COVID-19. Each CDR3 is given without its conserved first and last residue. Size values are once, few and many counts, or a class for expanded clones, and some rows have none.

. | TRBV11-2 | ASSFNAGEQF
. | TRBV7-2 | ASSSRGNTNYGYT
. | TRBV2 | ASSGQGNTEAF
once | TRBV6-5 | ASSSDRGPGNTIY
. | TRBV6-6 | ASSYSTGRGSYGYT
. | TRBV5-1 | ASSLRPGQLYGYT
. | TRBV4-3 | ASSQGSWIPADEQY
once | TRBV23-1 | ASSQGLLPRDTQY
. | TRBV14 | ASSQDEIQETQY
once | TRBV6-4 | ASSPGQGGYEQY
. | TRBV30 | ALRGNTEAF
. | TRBV30 | AWSSGSNRFGISDQPQH
. | TRBV3-1/TRBV3-2 | ASSHMARGYT
. | TRBV29-1 | SVEWAGRGTPQH
. | TRBV3-1/TRBV3-2 | ASSQDRGSGTGELF
. | TRBV9 | ASSVSLADYEQY
. | TRBV11-2 | ASSNGGTGAYEQY
. | TRBV30 | AGFVGTGLPGELF
. | TRBV19 | ASSMFGTGGYTGELF
. | TRBV7-9 | ASSLGTLQF
once | TRBV7-2 | ASSFGPLSSYNSPLH
. | TRBV7-2 | ASSLASGGFYNEQF
. | TRBV14 | ASRLNSGNTIY
. | TRBV4-3 | ASSAENGVYGYT